This record concerns one T cell receptor (beta chain) sequence. Antigen: not known. This specimen comes from a study of shared clonotypes between healthy human individuals. Profiled with immunoSEQ multiplex PCR; TCRdb holds only in-frame clones, not every one. Counted here are roughly 2 million clones, about 94% occurring once; the ten biggest clones make up 1.1%. Study observations and caveats: Clonotypes shared by all four donors outscored non-shared clonotypes in generation probability.

This CDR3 has 14 amino acids. The germline V gene has CDR1 MNHEY and CDR2 SVGAGI. Deletions cut 5 bases from V and 3 bases from J, with 11 bases between. CD45RO-negative, CCR7-selected cells formed the naive CD8 fraction, which excluded terminally differentiated effector memory CD45RA+ cells. The clonotype was recovered from a man in his late teens or twenties in good health. The specimen sequenced was naive CD8+ T cells sorted from blood. The chain has TRBV6-5 and TRBJ1-5, with D maybe TRBD1 (5 bases). CDR3 region: CASSPLGDNQPQHF. The CDR3 DNA reads as TGTGCCAGCAGTCCCCTAGGGGACAATCAGCCCCAGCATTTT.